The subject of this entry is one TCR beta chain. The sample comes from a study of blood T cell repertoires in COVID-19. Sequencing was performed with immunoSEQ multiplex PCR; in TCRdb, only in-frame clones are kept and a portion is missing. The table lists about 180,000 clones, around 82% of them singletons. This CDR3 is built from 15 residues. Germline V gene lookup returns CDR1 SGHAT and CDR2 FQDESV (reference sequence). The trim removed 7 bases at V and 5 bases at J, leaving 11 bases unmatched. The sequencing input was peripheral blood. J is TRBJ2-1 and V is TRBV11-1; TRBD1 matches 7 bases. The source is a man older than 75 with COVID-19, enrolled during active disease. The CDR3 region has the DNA TGTGCCAGCACCCAGGGGGTAGAAAGGAACAATGAGCAGTTCTTC. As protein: CASTQGVERNNEQFF.